A single sample gave rise to the 32 T cell receptor beta chains below, sequenced in a study of blood T cell repertoires in COVID-19. The table came from immunoSEQ multiplex PCR; TCRdb's copy has only in-frame clones and leaves some out. Of approximately 250,000 clones listed, about 85% are singletons. The sample comprised peripheral blood. All receptors derive from a man between 35 and 55 years old with acute or convalescent COVID-19.

This clone has just one count. This rearrangement joins TRBV7-8 to TRBJ1-3; TRBD1 matches 7 bases. Germline V gives CDR1 SGHVS, CDR2 FQNEAQ. V shed 4 bases, J shed 4 bases, and the junction held 7 bases outside the gene matches. The CDR3 has 15 amino acids. The CDR3 spells CASSSQQGQGNTIYF. The DNA for the CDR3 is TGTGCCAGCAGCTCCCAACAGGGGCAAGGAAACACCATATATTTT.

This chain uses TRBV28 with TRBJ1-1, with a weak D call TRBD1 (5 bases). Trimming removed 7 bases from V and 3 bases from J, with 12 bases in between. CDR3 length: 13 residues. Germline loops: CDR1 MDHEN, CDR2 SYDVKM. CDR3 amino acids: CASITSGYTEAFF. The CDR3, as DNA: TGTGCCAGCATTACTTCAGGGTACACTGAAGCTTTCTTT.

The chain couples TRBV6-5 to TRBJ1-1, with TRBD1 matching over 8 bases. CDR1 is MNHEY and CDR2 is SVGAGI in the germline V gene. Trimming at V came to 2 bases and at J to 7 bases, leaving 3 bases not matched to a gene. The length of the CDR3 is 13 residues. CDR3 protein: CASSYTGGGEAFF. CDR3 nucleotide sequence: TGTGCCAGCAGTTACACAGGGGGTGGTGAAGCTTTCTTT.

The chain employs TRBV29-1 and TRBJ1-2; unclear D gene. Trimming removed 4 bases at V and 3 bases at J, with 12 bases between. Per germline, CDR1 SQVTM and CDR2 ANQGSEA. This CDR3 is 13 amino acids long. This CDR3 is CSVVRFRYYGYTF. For the CDR3, the DNA is TGCAGCGTTGTCAGGTTCAGATACTATGGCTACACCTTC.

The chain recombines TRBV19 with TRBJ1-2, with 9 bases fitting TRBD1. From germline, CDR1 is LNHDA and CDR2 SQIVND (reference sequence). Unmatched junction bases numbered 4, after V lost 5 bases and J lost 3 bases. The CDR3 runs to 14 residues. In nucleotides, the CDR3 is TGTGCCAGTAGTTCTCGGACAGGGGACTATGGCTACACCTTC. As protein: CASSSRTGDYGYTF.

The V gene is TRBV6-1, the J gene TRBJ1-5; D may be TRBD1 (5 bases). Deletions cut 0 bases from V and 7 bases from J, with 13 bases between. CDR1 is MNHNS and CDR2 is SASEGT in the germline V gene. This CDR3 has 15 amino acids. This chain's CDR3 is CASSEAGGIGQPQHF. CDR3 DNA sequence: TGTGCCAGCAGTGAAGCGGGGGGGATCGGGCAGCCCCAGCATTTT.

V usage is TRBV9 and J usage is TRBJ1-2; 8 bases are shared with TRBD1. CDR3 size: 17 residues. Germline V gives CDR1 SGDLS, CDR2 YYNGEE. Trimming cost V 3 bases and J 5 bases; bases outside gene matches: 15. CDR3 in amino acids: CASSASDRASSIYGYTF. The CDR3 DNA reads TGTGCCAGCAGCGCCTCGGACAGGGCAAGCTCCATTTATGGCTACACCTTC.

V gene TRBV18 combines with J gene TRBJ1-1; possibly TRBD1 for D (6 bases). CDR3 length equals 17 residues. The ends were cut back, 0 bases at V and 2 bases at J, with 16 bases in the middle. CDR1 and CDR2 (germline): KGHSH, LQKENI. The CDR3 DNA is TGTGCCAGCTCACCACCGTCTCTGGTTGGGGGCAACACTGAAGCTTTCTTT. Translated: CASSPPSLVGGNTEAFF.

The rearrangement joins TRBV11-3 to TRBJ1-5; D remains unclear. With 3 bases removed from V and 7 bases from J, the gap between germline ends came to 10 bases. Looked up from germline, CDR1 is SGHNT and CDR2 is YENEEA. The CDR3 runs 13 residues. The CDR3 region has the DNA TGTGCCAGCAGCTTTCTGCGGGCCCAGCCCCAGCATTTT. Amino acid sequence: CASSFLRAQPQHF.

The chain has TRBV4-1 and TRBJ2-7; TRBD2 aligns across 12 bases. CDR1 MGHRA and CDR2 YSYEKL come from the germline V gene. This CDR3 is 15 amino acids long. Trimming at V came to 4 bases and at J to 0 bases, leaving 1 base not matched to a gene. The CDR3 sequence is CASSRLAGDSYEQYF. The CDR3 coding sequence is TGCGCCAGCAGCCGACTAGCGGGGGACTCCTACGAGCAGTACTTC.

The chain uses TRBV9 and TRBJ1-4; 9 positions agree with TRBD1. Germline trimming cut 3 bases from V and 14 bases from J; bases unmatched to any gene: 5. This CDR3 contains 12 residues. Germline V gives CDR1 SGDLS, CDR2 YYNGEE. In nucleotides, the CDR3 is TGTGCCAGCAGCGGTATGGGGACAGGGCTGTTTTTT. Translated, it gives CASSGMGTGLFF. The whole variable domain, filled in from reference TRBV9 and TRBJ1-4, reads DSGVTQTPKHLITATGQRVTLRCSPRSGDLSVYWYQQSLDQGLQFLIQYYNGEERAKGNILERFSAQQFPDLHSELNLSSLELGDSALYFCASSGMGTGLFFGSGTQLSVL.

This rearrangement joins TRBV4-2 to TRBJ1-5, with 10 nucleotides matching TRBD1. The length of the CDR3 is 15 residues. V lost 0 bases and J lost 5; bases outside the gene matches: 1. Per germline, CDR1 LGHNA and CDR2 YNFKEQ. In nucleotides, the CDR3 is TGTGCCAGCAGCCAAGATGGGACAGGGGATCAGCCCCAGCATTTT. It encodes CASSQDGTGDQPQHF.

The chain is built from TRBV2 and TRBJ2-3, with D possibly being TRBD1 (6 bases). Germline V gene sequence: CDR1 SNHLY, CDR2 FYNNEI. The CDR3 runs 15 residues. V lost 4 bases and J 0 bases, leaving 11 bases between the germline ends. CDR3 residues: CASSVQGSSTDTQYF. In DNA form, the CDR3 reads TGTGCCAGCAGTGTACAGGGAAGTAGCACAGATACGCAGTATTTT.

The chain's CDR3 is CASSGDYERGAFF. The CDR3 DNA sequence: TGTGCCAGCAGCGGCGACTATGAACGGGGAGCTTTCTTT. The chain employs TRBV5-5 and TRBJ1-1, with D hard to call. The CDR3 covers 13 residues. The germline V gene has CDR1 SGHKS and CDR2 YYEKEE (reference sequence). Trimming cost V 4 bases and J 10 bases, with 17 bases left between them.

This clone has a single count. The CDR3 DNA sequence: TGTGCCAGCAGGATACAGGGTGGGGGAAACTATGGCTACACCTTC. It encodes CASRIQGGGNYGYTF. V and J are TRBV6-5 and TRBJ1-2; possibly TRBD1 for D (6 bases). The V and J ends lost 6 bases and 2 bases respectively, with 16 bases between them. Germline CDR1 and CDR2: MNHEY and SVGAGI. The CDR3 is made up of 15 amino acids.

The chain recombines TRBV11-2 with TRBJ2-2, with 7 bases matching TRBD1. The ends lost 1 base at V and 2 bases at J; junction bases unmatched: 1. The CDR3 spans 15 residues. Germline V CDR1 and CDR2: SGHAT, FQNNGV. This chain's CDR3 is CASSLGQGNTGELFF. The DNA of the CDR3 is TGTGCCAGCAGCTTAGGACAGGGAAACACCGGGGAGCTGTTTTTT.

This chain joins TRBV7-3 and TRBJ1-3; 9 nucleotides agree with TRBD1. The CDR3 has 17 residues. The germline V gene has CDR1 SGHTA and CDR2 FQGTGA. With V trimmed by 0 bases and J by 5 bases, 8 bases remained unmatched. The CDR3 nucleotides read TGTGCCAGCAGCTTAACGGGCCAAACAGGGGGCCGAAACACCATATATTTT. Residues: CASSLTGQTGGRNTIYF.

This sequence joins TRBV3-1 (or the pseudogene TRBV3-2) and TRBJ2-3, with TRBD2 identical over 8 bases. Germline values: CDR1 LGHDT, CDR2 YNNKEL (reference sequence). With 2 bases clipped from V and 4 bases from J, the junction kept 5 bases outside the gene matches. This CDR3 has 15 residues. CDR3 loop: CASSQREAGADTQYF. CDR3 nucleotide sequence: TGTGCCAGCAGCCAAAGGGAAGCGGGGGCAGATACGCAGTATTTT.

The V call is TRBV6-5, the J call TRBJ2-7, with D possibly being TRBD1 (7 bases). Germline V gives CDR1 MNHEY, CDR2 SVGAGI. The CDR3 loop spans 15 amino acids. Trimming left V 0 bases short and J 2 bases short, with 11 bases between. This chain's CDR3 is CASSYSAGGTYEQYF. The CDR3 nucleotides read TGTGCCAGCAGTTACTCGGCAGGGGGGACCTACGAGCAGTACTTC.

The chain recombines TRBV5-4 with TRBJ1-6, with D hard to call. This CDR3 is built from 14 residues. CDR1 SGHNT and CDR2 YYREEE come from the germline V gene (reference sequence). V gave up 1 base and J gave up 5 bases, with 7 bases separating them. CDR3 bases: TGTGCCAGCAGCTTGCCGACTGATAATTCACCCCTCCACTTT. This encodes CASSLPTDNSPLHF.

The chain carries TRBV25-1 and TRBJ1-2, with 7 bases that match TRBD1. Germline values: CDR1 MGHDK, CDR2 SYGVNS. Unmatched junction bases numbered 6, after V lost 6 bases and J lost 8 bases. The CDR3 spans 12 residues. In nucleotides, the CDR3 is TGTGCCAGCAGAGAAGACAGGGAAGGCTACACCTTC. Its translation is CASREDREGYTF.

This chain uses TRBV6-1 with TRBJ1-6; no clear D. Germline CDR1 and CDR2: MNHNS and SASEGT. V was trimmed by 1 base and J by 6 bases, leaving 13 bases between them. The CDR3 length is 16 residues. Here the CDR3 reads CASSEGRNSGNSPLHF. In nucleotides, the CDR3 is TGTGCCAGCAGTGAAGGGCGGAACTCGGGTAATTCACCCCTCCACTTT.

The chain carries TRBV10-3 and TRBJ2-7; TRBD1 matches at 9 bases. The CDR3 is made up of 16 amino acids. From germline, CDR1 is ENHRY and CDR2 SYGVKD. J gave up 0 bases and V 5 bases, and 8 bases lay outside the gene matches. DNA for the CDR3: TGTGCCATCAGTCTAGAGGGGACAGGGATCTCCTACGAGCAGTACTTC. This codes for CAISLEGTGISYEQYF.

V and J are TRBV28 and TRBJ1-1; D is perhaps TRBD1 (5 bases). Germline V gene data show CDR1 as MDHEN and CDR2 as SYDVKM. V was cut by 6 bases and J by 2 bases, with 16 bases left in between. The CDR3 is 15 amino acids. The CDR3 protein is CASSPPVRGNTEAFF. The CDR3 nucleotides are TGTGCCAGCAGCCCCCCGGTTAGGGGAAACACTGAAGCTTTCTTT.

The CDR3 DNA is TGTGCCACCAGCAGCCTAAATTCACCCCTCCACTTT. Translating it yields CATSSLNSPLHF. The V and J genes are TRBV15 and TRBJ1-6; D is unclear. From germline, CDR1 is LNHNV and CDR2 YYDKDF (reference sequence). The CDR3 extends over 12 amino acids. V gave up 3 bases and J gave up 7 bases, with 4 bases separating them.

This clone was counted only a few times. This sample also contains other DNA sequences that code for the same CDR3. The rearrangement joins TRBV5-1 to TRBJ1-6, with D maybe TRBD1 (5 bases). V dropped 4 bases and J dropped 2 bases, with 13 bases sitting between them. This CDR3 spans 16 amino acids. CDR1 is SGHRS, CDR2 YFSETQ, per germline. CDR3 in amino acids: CASSITGPTYNSPLHF. The CDR3 bases are TGCGCCAGCAGCATAACAGGTCCTACCTATAATTCACCCCTCCACTTT.

The V and J genes are TRBV4-1 and TRBJ1-5, with 8 positions matching TRBD1. Germline values: CDR1 MGHRA, CDR2 YSYEKL. The V gene end was trimmed by 4 bases and the J gene end by 9 bases; junction bases not matched to a gene: 8. The CDR3 spans 14 residues. Written as DNA, the CDR3 is TGCGCCAGCAGCCCGGACAGGGTCCTGGGGCCCCAGCATTTT. It codes for CASSPDRVLGPQHF.

V gene TRBV2 combines with J gene TRBJ2-7; D possibly corresponds to TRBD2 (5 bases). Trimming removed 8 bases at V and 0 bases at J, with 14 bases between. From germline, CDR1 is SNHLY and CDR2 FYNNEI. CDR3 length: 14 residues. The CDR3 is CASRGTTSSYEQYF. CDR3 DNA sequence: TGTGCCAGCCGGGGAACTACGAGCTCCTACGAGCAGTACTTC. Full variable domain (rest looked up from reference TRBV2 and TRBJ2-7): EPEVTQTPSHQVTQMGQEVILRCVPISNHLYFYWYRQILGQKVEFLVSFYNNEISEKSEIFDDQFSVERPDGSNFTLKIRSTKLEDSAMYFCASRGTTSSYEQYFGPGTRLTVT.

This clone was recorded once. The genes are TRBV19 and TRBJ1-6, with 8 bases aligning to TRBD1. CDR1 is LNHDA, CDR2 SQIVND, per germline (reference sequence). V lost 4 bases, J lost 9 bases, and 5 bases stayed unmatched. The CDR3 is 14 residues long. CDR3 DNA: TGTGCCAGTAGTACGACAGGGGTGGGTTCACCCCTCCACTTT. Translating it yields CASSTTGVGSPLHF.

The gene calls are TRBV29-1 and TRBJ2-7; a weak D match, TRBD1 (6 bases). Trimming removed 4 bases at V and 0 bases at J, with 7 bases between. The germline CDR1 and CDR2 sequences are SQVTM and ANQGSEA. There are 12 residues in the CDR3. For the CDR3, the DNA is TGCAGCGTTGCAGGGGACTCCTACGAGCAGTACTTC. Protein product: CSVAGDSYEQYF.

V and J are TRBV27 and TRBJ2-2; no clear D. Per germline, CDR1 MNHEY and CDR2 SMNVEV (reference sequence). The V end was cut by 5 bases, the J end by 0 bases, with 19 bases between. This CDR3 region has 18 residues. Written as DNA, the CDR3 is TGTGCCAGCAGTCCGTCCCCGCCCCGCGTCACGAACACCGGGGAGCTGTTTTTT. Protein: CASSPSPPRVTNTGELFF.

The chain employs TRBV5-1 and TRBJ2-3; the D gene is possibly TRBD2 (6 bases). Germline CDR1 reads SGHRS; CDR2 reads YFSETQ. V gave up 5 bases and J gave up 2 bases, with 12 bases separating them. This CDR3 is 14 amino acids long. The CDR3 sequence: CASRLGLTTDTQYF. In DNA, the CDR3 is TGCGCCAGCAGACTGGGACTTACCACAGATACGCAGTATTTT.